Listed below are T cell receptor beta chains from one sample, sequenced in a study of CD8 T cells in ankylosing spondylitis. TCRdb analysed the 5' RACE reads with MiXCR anew, one entry per CDR3 protein. Among about 540,000 distinct CDR3 sequences listed, roughly 13% were seen once. Sequencing was performed on blood, either unsorted or a sorted T cell fraction (not recorded which). The origin of the receptors is a male donor with ankylosing spondylitis. CDR3s include the opening cysteine and the closing phenylalanine or tryptophan. The D gene is left open where the match is weak. The size entry is marked missing in some rows and otherwise reads once, few, many or a size class.

size	V	D	J	DNA	CDR3
few	TRBV6-4	TRBD1	TRBJ2-1	TGTGCCAGCAGTATAACAGGGGGTCGGGACAATGAGCAGTTCTTC	CASSITGGRDNEQFF
NA	TRBV18	NA	TRBJ2-1	TGTGCCAGCTCACCCATGGACCGGAGCTCCTACAATGAGCAGTTCTTC	CASSPMDRSSYNEQFF
many	TRBV29-1	TRBD2	TRBJ2-1	TGCAGCGTAGGCGGGAGTCCTTACAATGAGCAGTTCTTC	CSVGGSPYNEQFF
many	TRBV5-1	NA	TRBJ1-1	TGCGCCAGCAGCTTTGGACCAGCCACTACGAACACTGAAGCTTTCTTT	CASSFGPATTNTEAFF
few	TRBV19	NA	TRBJ1-1	TGTGCCAGTAGTATTTCCTCGGTATTGAACACTGAAGCTTTCTTT	CASSISSVLNTEAFF
NA	TRBV16	NA	TRBJ2-1	TGTGCCAGCAGCCCAAACGGGGGCAATGAGCAGTTCTTC	CASSPNGGNEQFF
once	TRBV7-9	NA	TRBJ1-3	TGTGCCAGCAGCTTAGTCGGAATCTCTGGAAACACCATATATTTT	CASSLVGISGNTIYF
NA	TRBV7-2	TRBD1	TRBJ1-1	TGTGCCAGCAGCTTAGTAGGGGGCGCCAGGAACACTGAAGCTTTCTTT	CASSLVGGARNTEAFF
NA	TRBV10-3	NA	TRBJ2-1	TGTGCCATCAGTGGAGGTGCCGGCTTCCAGTTCTTC	CAISGGAGFQFF
few	TRBV3-1	NA	TRBJ2-1	TGTGCCAGCAGCCAAGGTGGACCTAACTATGAGCAGTTCTTC	CASSQGGPNYEQFF
few	TRBV5-1	NA	TRBJ2-1	TGCGCCAGCAGCTTGGTAATGGCAGGAAACAATGAGCAGTTCTTC	CASSLVMAGNNEQFF
many	TRBV14	TRBD2	TRBJ2-1	TGTGCCAGCAGCCAAACTAGCGGTTACAATGAGCAGTTCTTC	CASSQTSGYNEQFF
few	TRBV7-9	TRBD1	TRBJ2-7	TGTGCCAGCAGCCCATCGGTCGGGACAGGGATCTACGAGCAGTACTTC	CASSPSVGTGIYEQYF
NA	TRBV7-9	NA	TRBJ2-5	TGTGCCAGCAACTCTGGGGAGTCCCTACAAGAGACCCAGTACTTC	CASNSGESLQETQYF
NA	TRBV7-6	TRBD1	TRBJ1-4	TGTGCCAGCAGCTTACGGACAGGGGGACTTCAAGAAAAACTGTTTTTT	CASSLRTGGLQEKLFF
NA	TRBV7-6	NA	TRBJ2-1	TGTGCCAGCAGCACCCCTTTTTCCAATGAGCAGTTCTTC	CASSTPFSNEQFF
few	TRBV6-1	NA	TRBJ2-2	TGTGCCAGCATTCAACCAGGAAACACCGGGGAGCTGTTTTTT	CASIQPGNTGELFF
few	TRBV5-4	NA	TRBJ2-3	TGTGCCAGCGGGGACCGTCTAGGTAGCACAGATACGCAGTATTTT	CASGDRLGSTDTQYF
NA	TRBV5-1	NA	TRBJ1-2	TGCGCCAGCAGCTCGGACGGGGGAGGGTATGGCTACACCTTC	CASSSDGGGYGYTF
many	TRBV24-1	NA	TRBJ2-2	TGTGCCGCCGGCGGGGGCCTGAACACCGGGGAGCTGTTTTTT	CAAGGGLNTGELFF
NA	TRBV2	NA	TRBJ1-2	TGTGCCAGCAGTGAATCACTCAGGGAAAGTGGCTACACCTTC	CASSESLRESGYTF
NA	TRBV5-1	TRBD2	TRBJ2-5	TGCGCCAGCAGCCCAACTAGCGTAGGGAGAGAGACCCAGTACTTC	CASSPTSVGRETQYF
few	TRBV5-1	TRBD1	TRBJ1-2	TGCGCCAGCAGGCCGGGACAGGGTTTTTATGGCTACACCTTC	CASRPGQGFYGYTF
few	TRBV6-1	NA	TRBJ1-4	TGTGCCAGCAGTGTGACAGCCATTAATGAAAAACTGTTTTTT	CASSVTAINEKLFF
NA	TRBV5-1	NA	TRBJ1-2	TGCGCCAGCAGCTCCCGGGGGAGCGCTAACTATGGCTACACCTTC	CASSSRGSANYGYTF
NA	TRBV5-1	NA	TRBJ2-2	TGCGCCAGCAGCTTTGGGGGTGTAGGCACCGGGGAGCTGTTTTTT	CASSFGGVGTGELFF
NA	TRBV6-1	TRBD1	TRBJ2-2	TGTGCCAGCAACTTGGACAGGACGACCGGGGAGCTGTTTTTT	CASNLDRTTGELFF
many	TRBV5-1	NA	TRBJ1-1	TGCGCCAGCAGCCAAGGGGTTGGCACTGAAGCTTTCTTT	CASSQGVGTEAFF
many	TRBV29-1	TRBD1	TRBJ1-1	TGCAGCGTTCACCGAGGGGGCGTAGAAACTGAAGCTTTCTTT	CSVHRGGVETEAFF
NA	TRBV9	NA	TRBJ1-2	TGTGCCAGCAGCCCCCCCTACCAGGGCTTCAAAGCGCAGGGCTACACCTTC	CASSPPYQGFKAQGYTF
NA	TRBV3-1	NA	TRBJ1-1	TGTGCCAGCAGCCTTGCCGGGAAGAACACTGAAGCTTTCTTT	CASSLAGKNTEAFF
few	TRBV12-3/TRBV12-4	TRBD1	TRBJ2-1	TGTGCCAGCAGTAAAGACAGGGTTTCCTACAATGAGCAGTTCTTC	CASSKDRVSYNEQFF
many	TRBV5-1	NA	TRBJ1-4	TGCGCCAGCAGCTTGGTCGGGGGGAGCTATGAAAAACTGTTTTTT	CASSLVGGSYEKLFF
NA	TRBV7-8	TRBD1	TRBJ1-2	TGTGCCAGCAGCGGCCCTGGACAGGGGGGAGGCTACACCTTC	CASSGPGQGGGYTF
once	TRBV10-1	NA	TRBJ2-5	TGCGCCAGCAGTGAGTCAGCGGCGGAGACCCAAGAGACCCAGTACTTC	CASSESAAETQETQYF
few	TRBV12-3/TRBV12-4	NA	TRBJ2-6	TGTGCCAGCAGTTTGTCGGCAGAAACGGGTGGGGCCAACGTCCTGACTTTC	CASSLSAETGGANVLTF
many	TRBV14	TRBD1	TRBJ1-5	TGTGCCAGCAGTCAACAGGGGAATCAGCCCCAGCATTTT	CASSQQGNQPQHF
NA	TRBV18	TRBD2	TRBJ2-2	TGTGCCAGCTCACCACGGCTAGCGGGAATTAACACCGGGGAGCTGTTTTTT	CASSPRLAGINTGELFF
NA	TRBV29-1	NA	TRBJ1-2	TGCAGCGTTACAGGACCCCAGGGCTATGGCTACACCTTC	CSVTGPQGYGYTF
many	TRBV5-1	NA	TRBJ2-2	TGCGCCAGCAGCTACCCGAATGGGGACACCGGGGAGCTGTTTTTT	CASSYPNGDTGELFF
NA	TRBV7-8	NA	TRBJ2-7	TGTGCCAGCAGCCCACAGAATTGGTTTTACGAGCAGTACTTC	CASSPQNWFYEQYF
many	TRBV6-5	NA	TRBJ1-1	TGTGCCAGCAGTTATGTAATGAACACTGAAGCTTTCTTT	CASSYVMNTEAFF
many	TRBV5-6	TRBD1	TRBJ2-7	TGTGCCAGCAGCCTGGACAGGGGCTACGAGCAGTACTTC	CASSLDRGYEQYF
NA	TRBV7-2	TRBD1	TRBJ2-7	TGTGCCAGCAGCTGGCCGGGACAGGGGGCTTTCGAGCAGTACTTC	CASSWPGQGAFEQYF
few	TRBV7-9	TRBD1	TRBJ2-7	TGTGCCAGCAGCTTGACAGGGGGTGTGCAGTACTTC	CASSLTGGVQYF
few	TRBV5-1	TRBD1	TRBJ2-3	TGCGCCAGCAGCTTGGAGTTTCCGGGACAGGGATTGGCAGATACGCAGTATTTT	CASSLEFPGQGLADTQYF
many	TRBV5-1	TRBD2	TRBJ2-3	TGCGCCAGCAGGGCGGGAGTTGAAGATACGCAGTATTTT	CASRAGVEDTQYF
many	TRBV5-6	NA	TRBJ1-2	TGTGCCAGCAGCAAGACAGGACTGAACTATGGCTACACCTTC	CASSKTGLNYGYTF
NA	TRBV6-2/TRBV6-3	NA	TRBJ1-3	TGTGCCAGCAGTTACTTTGGCTCTGGAAACACCATATATTTT	CASSYFGSGNTIYF
NA	TRBV7-9	TRBD1	TRBJ2-1	TGTGCCAGCAGCTATTACAGGGGTCAGTTGGATGAGCAGTTCTTC	CASSYYRGQLDEQFF
few	TRBV12-3/TRBV12-4	NA	TRBJ2-1	TGTGCCAGCAGACAAAATAGCGGTGCACGGAACAATGAGCAGTTCTTC	CASRQNSGARNNEQFF
NA	TRBV29-1	NA	TRBJ1-1	TGCAGCGTTGGAAGCACTGAAGCTTTCTTT	CSVGSTEAFF
NA	TRBV2	NA	TRBJ2-5	TGTGCCAGCAGTGAAAACAGGGAAAGTTACCAGTACTTC	CASSENRESYQYF
few	TRBV20-1	TRBD1	TRBJ2-7	TGCAGTGCTAGACCCCCGGACAGGGACGAGCAGTACTTC	CSARPPDRDEQYF
many	TRBV5-1	NA	TRBJ1-1	TGTGCCAGCAGCTTAGAGACAGCGAACACTGAAGCTTTCTTT	CASSLETANTEAFF
few	TRBV6-5	NA	TRBJ2-1	TGTGCCAGCAGTTATAAGGGGTTTTCCTACAATGAGCAGTTCTTC	CASSYKGFSYNEQFF
few	TRBV11-3	NA	TRBJ2-2	TGTGCCAGCAGCCGATTGGTCAGGCCGAACACCGGGGAGCTGTTTTTT	CASSRLVRPNTGELFF
NA	TRBV5-6	TRBD1	TRBJ1-5	TGTGCCAGCAGCCTCTGGACAGGGGGACGGGGTAATCAGCCCCAGCATTTT	CASSLWTGGRGNQPQHF
NA	TRBV6-1	TRBD2	TRBJ2-7	TGTGCCAGCAGTACGTCCCATAGCGGGGCTTACTACGAGCAGTACTTC	CASSTSHSGAYYEQYF
NA	TRBV12-3/TRBV12-4	TRBD1	TRBJ1-5	TGTGCCAGCAGCCCCGGGCCCGGACAGGCGGGCAATCAGCCCCAGCATTTT	CASSPGPGQAGNQPQHF